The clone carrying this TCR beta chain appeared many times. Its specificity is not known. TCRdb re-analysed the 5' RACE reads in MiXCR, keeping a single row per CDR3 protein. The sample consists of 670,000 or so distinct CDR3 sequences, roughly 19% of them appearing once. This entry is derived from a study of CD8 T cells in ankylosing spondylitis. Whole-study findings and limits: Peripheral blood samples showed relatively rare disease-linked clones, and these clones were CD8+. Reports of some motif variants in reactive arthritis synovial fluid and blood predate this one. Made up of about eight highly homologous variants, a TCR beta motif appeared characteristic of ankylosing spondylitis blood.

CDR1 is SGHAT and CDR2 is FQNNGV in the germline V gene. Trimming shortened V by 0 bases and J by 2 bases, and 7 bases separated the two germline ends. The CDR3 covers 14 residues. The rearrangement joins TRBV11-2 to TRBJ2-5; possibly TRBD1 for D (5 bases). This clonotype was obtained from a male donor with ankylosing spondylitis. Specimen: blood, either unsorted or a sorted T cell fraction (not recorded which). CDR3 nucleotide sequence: TGTGCCAGCAGCTTAGATGCAGGGCAAGAGACCCAGTACTTC. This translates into CASSLDAGQETQYF.